This TCR beta chain was captured by sequencing in a study of blood T cell repertoires in COVID-19. Profiled with immunoSEQ multiplex PCR; TCRdb holds only in-frame clones, not every one. The sample has under 55,000 clones; approximately 85% are singletons. This TCR was recovered from a human donor in a cohort sampled during active COVID-19. The sequenced sample was peripheral blood.

In DNA, the CDR3 is TGTGCCAGCAGCTCCACGGTGACAGATACGCAGTATTTT. It translates to CASSSTVTDTQYF. V is TRBV7-9 and J is TRBJ2-3, with D uncertain. The CDR3 loop spans 13 amino acids. The ends were cut back, 4 bases at V and 3 bases at J, with 8 bases in the middle. Germline V CDR1 and CDR2: SEHNR, FQNEAQ (reference sequence).